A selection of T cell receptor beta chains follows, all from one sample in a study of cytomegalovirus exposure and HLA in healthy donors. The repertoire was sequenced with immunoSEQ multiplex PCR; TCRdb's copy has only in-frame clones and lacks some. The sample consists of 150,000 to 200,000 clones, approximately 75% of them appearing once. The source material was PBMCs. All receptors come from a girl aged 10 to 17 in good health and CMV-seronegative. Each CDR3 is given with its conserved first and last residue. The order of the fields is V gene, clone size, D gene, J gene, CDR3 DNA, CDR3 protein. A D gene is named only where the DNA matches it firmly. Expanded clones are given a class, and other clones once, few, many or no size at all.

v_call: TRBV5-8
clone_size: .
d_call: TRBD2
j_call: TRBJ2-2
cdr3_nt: TGTGCCAGCAGCCGACTAGCGGGGACAGCGAACACCGGGGAGCTGTTTTTT
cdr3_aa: CASSRLAGTANTGELFF

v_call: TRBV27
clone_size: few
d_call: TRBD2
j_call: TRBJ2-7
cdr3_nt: TGTGCCAGCAGTACTAGCGGACCCTACGAGCAGTACTTC
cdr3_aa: CASSTSGPYEQYF

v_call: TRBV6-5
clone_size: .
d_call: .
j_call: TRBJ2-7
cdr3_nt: TGTGCCAGCAGTTACTCGAGGTCCACCTCGTCCTACGAGCAGTACTTC
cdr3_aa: CASSYSRSTSSYEQYF

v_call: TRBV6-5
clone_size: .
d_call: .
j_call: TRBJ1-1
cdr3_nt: TGTGCCAGCAGAAACCAGGGTTCCACTGAAGCTTTCTTT
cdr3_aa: CASRNQGSTEAFF

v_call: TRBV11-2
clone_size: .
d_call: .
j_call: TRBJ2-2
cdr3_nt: TGTGCCAGCAGCTTAAAAGGGGTGAACACCGGGGAGCTGTTTTTT
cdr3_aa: CASSLKGVNTGELFF

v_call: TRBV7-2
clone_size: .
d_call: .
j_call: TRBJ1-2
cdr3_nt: TGTGCCAGCAGCCTAGCAACCGGTGGCTACACCTTC
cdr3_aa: CASSLATGGYTF

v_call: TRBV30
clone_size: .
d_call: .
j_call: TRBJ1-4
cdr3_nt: TGTGCCTCCCAGTCTAGAACTAATGAAAAACTGTTTTTT
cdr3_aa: CASQSRTNEKLFF

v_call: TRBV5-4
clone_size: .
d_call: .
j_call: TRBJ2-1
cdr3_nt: TGTGCCAGCAGCTTGGGCCCCGCGGGGGAGCAGTTCTTC
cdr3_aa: CASSLGPAGEQFF

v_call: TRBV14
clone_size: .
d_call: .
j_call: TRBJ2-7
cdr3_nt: TGTGCCAGCAGCCAACATCGCACGGGACACCTCTACGAGCAGTACTTC
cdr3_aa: CASSQHRTGHLYEQYF

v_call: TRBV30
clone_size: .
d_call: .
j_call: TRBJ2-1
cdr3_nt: TGTGCCTGGAGTGGGAGGGAGATGTCCTACAATGAGCAGTTCTTC
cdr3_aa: CAWSGREMSYNEQFF

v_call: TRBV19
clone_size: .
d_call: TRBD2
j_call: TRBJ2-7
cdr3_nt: TGTGCCAGTAGTACGGGACTAGTCTACGAGCAGTACTTC
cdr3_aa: CASSTGLVYEQYF

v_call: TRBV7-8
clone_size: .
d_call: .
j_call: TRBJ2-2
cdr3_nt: TGTGCCAGCAGCTTGAGTGCCGGGGAGCTGTTTTTT
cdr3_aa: CASSLSAGELFF

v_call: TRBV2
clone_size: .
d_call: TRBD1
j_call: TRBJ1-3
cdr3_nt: TGTGCCAGCGCAGATCCCGGGACAGTGAACACCATATATTTT
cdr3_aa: CASADPGTVNTIYF

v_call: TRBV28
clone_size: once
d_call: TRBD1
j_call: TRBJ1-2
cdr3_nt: TGTGCCATTCGCGCCGGGACAGGAGGCATTTCATCCGGGGGCTACACCTTC
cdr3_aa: CAIRAGTGGISSGGYTF

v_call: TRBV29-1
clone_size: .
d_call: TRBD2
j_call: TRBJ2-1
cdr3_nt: TGCAGCGTCGCGGTTGGACTAGCAAATGAGCAGTTCTTC
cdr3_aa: CSVAVGLANEQFF

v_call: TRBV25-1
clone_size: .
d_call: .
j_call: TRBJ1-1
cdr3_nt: TGTGCCAGCAGTGTAACCGGGATTCCCTTCCCAGCTTTCTTT
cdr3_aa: CASSVTGIPFPAFF

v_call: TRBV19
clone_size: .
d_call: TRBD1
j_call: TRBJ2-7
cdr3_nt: TGTGCCACCACCGCCACCGGGACAGGGGGCTACGAGCAGTACTTC
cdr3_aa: CATTATGTGGYEQYF

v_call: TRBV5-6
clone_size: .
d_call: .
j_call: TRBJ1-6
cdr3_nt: TGTGCCAGCAGCTTGACCCCAGGGCCTAGTAATTCACCCCTCCACTTT
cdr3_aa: CASSLTPGPSNSPLHF

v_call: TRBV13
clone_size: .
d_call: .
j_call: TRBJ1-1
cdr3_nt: TGTGCCAGCAGCCGAAGGAGGGGTTTGAACACTGAAGCTTTCTTT
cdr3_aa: CASSRRRGLNTEAFF

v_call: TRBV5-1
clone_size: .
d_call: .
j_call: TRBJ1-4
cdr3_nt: TGCGCCAGCAGCCTGGAAGGGGCGGTCACAGGTGAAAAACTGTTTTTT
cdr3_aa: CASSLEGAVTGEKLFF

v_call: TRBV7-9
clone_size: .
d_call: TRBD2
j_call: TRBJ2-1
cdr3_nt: TGTGCCAGCAGCCTCGGGGGGTCGCGGCAGTTCTTC
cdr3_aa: CASSLGGSRQFF

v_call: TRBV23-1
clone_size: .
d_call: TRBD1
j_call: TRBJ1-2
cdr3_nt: TGCGCCAGCAGTCAATCGGGGAAGGGGGCGTACACGAACTATGGCTACACCTTC
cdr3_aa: CASSQSGKGAYTNYGYTF

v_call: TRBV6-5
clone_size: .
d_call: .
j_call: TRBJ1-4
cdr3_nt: TGTGCCAGCAGTTCCAGGACAGCGGCAACTAATGAAAAACTGTTTTTT
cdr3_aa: CASSSRTAATNEKLFF

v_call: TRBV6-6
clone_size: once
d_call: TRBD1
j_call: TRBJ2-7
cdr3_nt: TGTGCCAGCAGGACCACAGGGGGCGTTGGCGACGAGCAGTACTTC
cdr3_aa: CASRTTGGVGDEQYF

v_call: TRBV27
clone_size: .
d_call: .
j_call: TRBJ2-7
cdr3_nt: TGTGCCAGCAGTTTAGGACTGGCCGTGGAGCAGTACTTC
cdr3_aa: CASSLGLAVEQYF

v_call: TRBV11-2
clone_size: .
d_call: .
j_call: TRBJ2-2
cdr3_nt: TGTGCCAGCACCTACTCACTCCTGAACACCGGGGAGCTGTTTTTT
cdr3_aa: CASTYSLLNTGELFF

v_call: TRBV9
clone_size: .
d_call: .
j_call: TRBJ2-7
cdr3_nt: TGTGCCAGCAGCGGGCCAGGTGGGGGGAAAAACTACGAGCAGTACTTC
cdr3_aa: CASSGPGGGKNYEQYF

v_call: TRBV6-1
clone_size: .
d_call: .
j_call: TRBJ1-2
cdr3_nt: TGTGCCAGCAGTGCCCTTTCGGGTCCCGTTAACTATGGCTACACCTTC
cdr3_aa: CASSALSGPVNYGYTF

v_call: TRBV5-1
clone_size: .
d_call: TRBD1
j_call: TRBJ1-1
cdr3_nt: TGCGCCAGCAGCTTAAGGGACAGGGCGGTCGAAGCTTTCTTT
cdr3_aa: CASSLRDRAVEAFF

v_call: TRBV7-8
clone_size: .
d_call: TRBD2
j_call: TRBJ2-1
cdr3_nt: TGTGCCAGCAGCGCCCTAGCGGGGGGTAACAATGAGCAGTTCTTC
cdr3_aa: CASSALAGGNNEQFF

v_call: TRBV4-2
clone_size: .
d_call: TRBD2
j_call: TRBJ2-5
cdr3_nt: TGTGCCAGCAGCGAGGGACTAGCGGGGGGCGAACTCCAAGAGACCCAGTACTTC
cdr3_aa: CASSEGLAGGELQETQYF

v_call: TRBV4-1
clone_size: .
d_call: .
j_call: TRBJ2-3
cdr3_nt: TGCGCCAGCAGCCATCCCCCTAGATCAAATACGCAGTATTTT
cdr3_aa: CASSHPPRSNTQYF

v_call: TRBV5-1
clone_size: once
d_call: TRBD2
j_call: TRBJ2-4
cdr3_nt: TGCGCCAGCAGCACCCGGGACGGGGGGAACATTCAGTACTTC
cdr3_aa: CASSTRDGGNIQYF

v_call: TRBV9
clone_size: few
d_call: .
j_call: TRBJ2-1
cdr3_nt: TGTGCCAGCAGCGTAGGTGGGGGACTCCGAGCCCCACGGGAGCAGTTCTTC
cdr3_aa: CASSVGGGLRAPREQFF

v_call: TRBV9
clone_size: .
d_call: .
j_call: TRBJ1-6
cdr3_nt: TGTGCCAGCAGCGTAGGGCAGGACTATAATTCACCCCTCCACTTT
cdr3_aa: CASSVGQDYNSPLHF

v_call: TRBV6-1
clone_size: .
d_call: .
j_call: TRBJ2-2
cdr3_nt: TGTGCCAGCAGTGATTCCGGCGGGGAGTTAAACACCGGGGAGCTGTTTTTT
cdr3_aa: CASSDSGGELNTGELFF

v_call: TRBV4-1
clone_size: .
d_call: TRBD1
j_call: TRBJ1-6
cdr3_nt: TGCGCCAGCAGCCAAAGAGGGTTGGGACAGGGGAGTTCACCCCTCCACTTT
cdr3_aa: CASSQRGLGQGSSPLHF

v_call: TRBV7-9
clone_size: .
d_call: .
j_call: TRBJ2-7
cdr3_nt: TGTGCCAGCAGCCCTTCGCCAGGGTACGATCACTACGAGCAGTACTTC
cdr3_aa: CASSPSPGYDHYEQYF

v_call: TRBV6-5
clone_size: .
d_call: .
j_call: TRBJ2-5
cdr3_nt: TGTGCCAGCAGTTACTCGGCCAGCGGAGAGACCCAGTACTTC
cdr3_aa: CASSYSASGETQYF

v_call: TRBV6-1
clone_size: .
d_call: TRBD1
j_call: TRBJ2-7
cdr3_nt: TGTGCCAGCACTCTCTCAGGGGGCGTCTCCTACGAGCAGTACTTC
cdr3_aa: CASTLSGGVSYEQYF

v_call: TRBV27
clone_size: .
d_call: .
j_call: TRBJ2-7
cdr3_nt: TGTGCCAGCAGTTTATTGACAGGATACGAGCAGTACTTC
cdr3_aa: CASSLLTGYEQYF

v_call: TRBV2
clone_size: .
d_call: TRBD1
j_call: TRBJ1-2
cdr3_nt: TGTGCCAGCAGTGAAAGGACAGGGAACGGCTACACCTTC
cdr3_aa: CASSERTGNGYTF

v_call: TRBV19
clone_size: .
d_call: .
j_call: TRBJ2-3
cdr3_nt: TGTGCCAGTAGTCCGAAATTCCTGACTAGGGATACGCAGTATTTT
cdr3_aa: CASSPKFLTRDTQYF

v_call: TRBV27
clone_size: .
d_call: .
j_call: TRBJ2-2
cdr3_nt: TGTGCCAGCAGTTTATTCGGACAGAACACCGGGGAGCTGTTTTTT
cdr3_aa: CASSLFGQNTGELFF

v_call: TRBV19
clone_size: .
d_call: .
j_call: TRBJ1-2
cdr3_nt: TGTGCCAGTAACGCGCAGGGAGGAGGCTACACCTTC
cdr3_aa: CASNAQGGGYTF

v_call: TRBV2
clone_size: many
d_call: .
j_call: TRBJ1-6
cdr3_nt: TGTGCCAGCAGTGAAGCATACAATAATTCACCCCTCCACTTT
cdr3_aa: CASSEAYNNSPLHF

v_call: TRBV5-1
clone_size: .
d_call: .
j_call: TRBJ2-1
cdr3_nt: TGCGCCAGCAGCTTGTGGCAACAACTCTACCGGGAGAACAATGAGCAGTTCTTC
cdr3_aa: CASSLWQQLYRENNEQFF

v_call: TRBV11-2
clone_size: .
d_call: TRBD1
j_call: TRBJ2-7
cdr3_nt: TGTGCCAGCAGCTCCTCTGAGGGACAGACCTACGAGCAGTACTTC
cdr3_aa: CASSSSEGQTYEQYF